Given below is one T cell receptor beta chain in context. Documented treatment: some 20 received Ad26.COV2.S at low or high dose, single or two shots; five or six received placebo; per-sample allocation not given. All samples were drawn on day 63, counting from the first vaccine or placebo injection. TCRdb's copy holds only in-frame clones and misses some; the assay was immunoSEQ multiplex PCR. The data show around 450,000 clones, 90% seen once. The germline gives CDR1 SGHVS, CDR2 FQNEAQ. The CDR3 loop spans 16 amino acids. J was trimmed by 8 bases and V by 5 bases; bases with no gene match: 11. The record originates from a study of Ad26.COV2.S vaccination and SARS-CoV-2 variants.

Sample: peripheral blood, taken in a trial of Ad26.COV2.S vaccine versus placebo. The clonotype originates from a person aged 18-60 years who received the Ad26.COV2.S COVID-19 vaccine or a placebo. The V call is TRBV7-8, the J call TRBJ1-6; 8 bases are shared with TRBD1. CDR3 sequence (DNA): TGTGCCAGCAGCCTAGGACAGGGCGCGGACTATTCACCCCTCCACTTT. Amino acids: CASSLGQGADYSPLHF.